These 16 T cell receptor beta chains were all obtained from the same sample, sequenced in a study of T-cell memory formation after mild COVID-19 (dated by TCRdb to the early 2020s). The library was obtained by 5' RACE. Sequencer: Illumina NovaSeq 6000. TCRdb cleaned the public reads at Q25 with fastp, built clones with MiXCR and kept in-frame beta chains. Identical CDR3 protein sequences are pooled into one entry, listed with their most common genes and DNA. The sample has 580,000 or so distinct CDR3 sequences on record, approximately 15% of them singletons. The top ten hold 8.1% of the sample. Sequenced: PBMCs or a T cell subset sorted from them (not recorded which). Receptors originate from an adult woman who had mild COVID-19 (a few samples of this study predate the infection). The sample titles of this study are shuffled in the database, so cell type and time point are left out; the donor was told from shared clones.

The chain joins TRBV27 to TRBJ1-2, with D maybe TRBD1 (6 bases). The V gene's germline CDR1 is MNHEY and CDR2 SMNVEV (reference sequence). The V end lost 2 bases, the J end lost 6 bases, and 7 bases lay between the germline ends. The CDR3 is 12 residues long. CDR3 nucleotides: TGTGCCAGCAGTTTACAGGGGCATGGCTACACCTTC. Amino acid sequence: CASSLQGHGYTF.

V gene TRBV7-9 combines with J gene TRBJ2-7; no reliable D call. Germline V CDR1 and CDR2: SEHNR, FQNEAQ (reference sequence). The length of the CDR3 is 11 residues. V was trimmed by 2 bases and J by 6 bases, leaving 5 bases between them. CDR3 region: CASSLSLEQYF. The CDR3 coding sequence is TGTGCCAGCAGCTTATCCCTCGAGCAGTACTTC.

This clonotype was picked up a small number of times. The gene calls are TRBV29-1 and TRBJ1-1, with D unresolved. V was clipped by 7 bases and J by 0 bases, with 12 bases between them. The CDR3 length is 13 residues. CDR1 SQVTM and CDR2 ANQGSEA come from the germline V gene. The CDR3 DNA sequence: TGCAGCGCTGTAGCTCCTATGAACACTGAAGCTTTCTTT. Translated: CSAVAPMNTEAFF.

The gene calls are TRBV4-1 and TRBJ2-7, with D unclear. The V and J ends lost 0 bases and 2 bases respectively, with 11 bases between them. There are 15 residues in the CDR3. Germline V lookup: CDR1 MGHRA, CDR2 YSYEKL. The CDR3 sequence: CASSQEPRQAYEQYF. The CDR3, as DNA: TGCGCCAGCAGCCAAGAGCCGCGACAAGCCTACGAGCAGTACTTC.

The genes are TRBV20-1 and TRBJ1-1; 8 bases fit TRBD1. This CDR3 has 17 amino acids. Germline CDR1 reads DFQATT; CDR2 reads SNEGSKA (reference sequence). With 0 bases clipped from V and 1 base from J, the junction kept 10 bases outside the gene matches. The CDR3 region is CSARETFGQGGNTEAFF. The CDR3 bases are TGCAGTGCTAGAGAAACCTTCGGACAGGGAGGGAACACTGAAGCTTTCTTT.

V and J are TRBV5-5 and TRBJ1-2; tentative D call: TRBD1 (6 bases). The CDR3 has 13 residues. The germline CDR1 and CDR2 sequences are SGHKS and YYEKEE (reference sequence). Trimming stripped 1 base from V and 6 bases from J, with 10 bases between. Written as DNA, the CDR3 is TGTGCCAGCAGCTTGAAACAGGGACATGGCTACACCTTC. Its protein is CASSLKQGHGYTF.

This clonotype was detected a few times. J is TRBJ2-7 and V is TRBV29-1; 10 bases line up with TRBD2. There are 16 residues in the CDR3. Per the germline V gene, CDR1 is SQVTM and CDR2 is ANQGSEA. Unmatched junction bases numbered 7, after V lost 2 bases and J lost 0 bases. The CDR3: CSVELAGEIGSYEQYF. The DNA for the CDR3 is TGCAGCGTTGAACTAGCGGGAGAGATTGGCTCCTACGAGCAGTACTTC.

This clonotype has more than one count but fewer than ten. The genes are TRBV24-1 and TRBJ2-2; TRBD1 matches 9 bases. The CDR3 covers 17 residues. Germline loops: CDR1 KGHDR, CDR2 SFDVKD. Trimming at V came to 2 bases and at J to 6 bases, leaving 9 bases not matched to a gene. The CDR3 protein is CATSDSQGQGASGELFF. The CDR3 coding sequence is TGTGCCACCAGTGATTCCCAGGGACAGGGCGCCTCCGGGGAGCTGTTTTTT.

The J gene is TRBJ2-7, the V gene TRBV9, with D possibly TRBD1 on 6 matching bases. Trimming stripped 3 bases from V and 3 bases from J, with 10 bases between. The CDR3 spans 13 residues. The V gene's germline CDR1 is SGDLS and CDR2 YYNGEE. CDR3 in DNA: TGTGCCAGCAGCGCCTTGGACAGCTACGAGCAGTACTTC. Amino acid sequence: CASSALDSYEQYF.

The J gene is TRBJ2-7, the V gene TRBV30; TRBD2 might be the D (6 bases). V was pared by 3 bases and J by 3 bases, with 18 bases between. Germline values: CDR1 GTSNPN, CDR2 SVGIG (reference sequence). The CDR3 is 15 residues long. In DNA, the CDR3 is TGTGCCTGGAGGGCGGGGCAGGCGACCCTCTACGAGCAGTACTTC. It specifies CAWRAGQATLYEQYF.

The chain combines TRBV4-1 with TRBJ2-5; the D gene is possibly TRBD1 (5 bases). With 4 bases removed from V and 2 bases from J, the gap between germline ends came to 23 bases. Germline-derived CDR1 and CDR2 are MGHRA and YSYEKL. CDR3 length: 18 residues. In DNA, the CDR3 is TGCGCCAGCAGCCTTGGGTTGGGCATGGCTAGGGGACAAGAGACCCAGTACTTC. Its translation: CASSLGLGMARGQETQYF.

This clonotype occurred a few times. The chain combines TRBV18 with TRBJ2-5, with D unresolved. V was trimmed by 0 bases and J by 5 bases, leaving 10 bases between them. CDR3 length equals 14 residues. CDR1 is KGHSH, CDR2 LQKENI, per germline. The DNA of the CDR3 is TGTGCCAGCTCACCACCGGCCAGTGTGGAGACCCAGTACTTC. Its translation is CASSPPASVETQYF.

In this sample, this clonotype turned up a few times. The V gene is TRBV7-8, the J gene TRBJ1-1, with D unresolved. Trimming took off 8 bases at V and 4 bases at J, with 20 bases between the two ends. The CDR3 has 15 residues. CDR1 is SGHVS and CDR2 is FQNEAQ in the germline V gene. The CDR3 protein is CASRRTRFIGTEAFF. In DNA, the CDR3 is TGTGCCAGCCGCAGGACCCGGTTTATCGGCACTGAAGCTTTCTTT.

This clonotype was counted once. The chain carries TRBV24-1 and TRBJ1-2; D might be TRBD1 (5 bases). V shed 0 bases and J shed 8 bases, with 12 bases lying between them. The germline CDR1 and CDR2 sequences are KGHDR and SFDVKD. CDR3 length: 14 residues. The CDR3 loop reads CATSDLSRAYGYTF. In DNA form, the CDR3 reads TGTGCCACCAGTGATTTGAGCAGGGCTTACGGCTACACCTTC.

J is TRBJ2-3 and V is TRBV7-9; 15 bases align to TRBD2. Losses at the gene ends were 4 bases for V and 4 bases for J; bases not matched to a gene: 12. The CDR3 totals 19 residues. Germline assignment: CDR1 SEHNR and CDR2 FQNEAQ (reference sequence). CDR3 amino acids: CASSSVPGTSGRSADTQYF. The CDR3 nucleotides read TGTGCCAGCAGCTCCGTCCCCGGGACTAGCGGGAGGAGCGCAGATACGCAGTATTTT.

The rearrangement joins TRBV7-8 to TRBJ2-1, with 8 bases matching TRBD1. This CDR3 has 15 residues. Germline-derived CDR1 and CDR2 are SGHVS and FQNEAQ. Germline trimming cut 6 bases from V and 4 bases from J; bases unmatched to any gene: 8. For the CDR3, the DNA is TGTGCCAGCAGACGTAGACAGGGGAGGTACAATGAGCAGTTCTTC. This translates into CASRRRQGRYNEQFF.